These 3 T cell receptor beta chains share one sample of origin, sequenced in a study of response to subunit inactivated influenza vaccine. TCRdb re-called the RT-PCR reads with MiXCR, one entry per CDR3 protein. The repertoire includes about 500,000 distinct CDR3 sequences, about 15% of them detected once, and around 3% sits in the top ten. This specimen was CD4+ T cells sorted from PBMCs, taken 23 months after vaccination. These receptors came from a man aged 45 to 70 who received an inactivated influenza vaccine.

This chain uses TRBV12-3 or TRBV12-4 with TRBJ2-1; D is perhaps TRBD1 (5 bases). Trimming removed 1 base from V and 4 bases from J, with 8 bases in between. The CDR3 covers 14 residues. The DNA for the CDR3 is TGTGCCAGCAGTTTAGACAGGTTATACAATGAGCAGTTCTTC. It yields the protein CASSLDRLYNEQFF.

Worth noting for this clonotype: Given a much more abundant clone one base away, this may be a read error. V gene TRBV7-2 combines with J gene TRBJ2-7; D not resolved. The V gene's germline CDR1 is SGHTA and CDR2 FQGNSA. The CDR3 spans 13 residues. V lost 5 bases and J lost 3, with 11 bases in between. The CDR3 DNA reads TGTGCCAGCAGCCCGGCCGGGTTCTACGAGCAGTACTTC. Protein sequence: CASSPAGFYEQYF. Looking up the rest from reference TRBV7-2 and TRBJ2-7 gives the full variable domain: GAGVSQSPSNKVTEKGKDVELRCDPISGHTALYWYRQSLGQGLEFLIYFQGNSAPDKSGLPSDRFSAERTGGSVSTLTIQRTQQEDSAVYLCASSPAGFYEQYFGPGTRLTVT.

The CDR3 nucleotides read TGTGCCAGCAGCTGGAGCGGTAGCACAGATACGCAGTATTTT. This translates into CASSWSGSTDTQYF. This chain links TRBV7-3 with TRBJ2-3, with TRBD2 as a possible D gene (5 bases). Trimming removed 4 bases from V and 0 bases from J, with 8 bases in between. CDR3 size: 14 residues. Germline V gives CDR1 SGHTA, CDR2 FQGTGA.